Listed here are 14 T cell receptor beta chains from one sample, sequenced in a study of blood T cell repertoires in COVID-19. The assay was immunoSEQ multiplex PCR, and TCRdb's table has in-frame clones only and misses some. Of roughly 350,000 clones listed, less than 85% are singletons. The sequenced sample was peripheral blood. All receptors come from a young woman with acute or convalescent COVID-19.

This clone has just one count. The chain has TRBV5-5 and TRBJ2-3; D perhaps matches TRBD2 (5 bases). Germline V gene sequence: CDR1 SGHKS, CDR2 YYEKEE (reference sequence). V gave up 4 bases and J gave up 0 bases, with 12 bases separating them. The CDR3 runs 15 residues. CDR3: CASSLTGYSTDTQYF. The CDR3 bases are TGTGCCAGCAGCCTGACGGGGTATAGCACAGATACGCAGTATTTT.

The V and J genes are TRBV19 and TRBJ2-2; a weak D match, TRBD1 (5 bases). Looked up from germline, CDR1 is LNHDA and CDR2 is SQIVND (reference sequence). The CDR3 extends over 14 amino acids. Trimming cost V 7 bases and J 6 bases, with 15 bases left between them. CDR3 amino acids: CASTAGRFPGELFF. The CDR3 DNA is TGTGCCAGTACCGCAGGGCGATTCCCCGGGGAGCTGTTTTTT.

The rearrangement uses TRBV5-5 and TRBJ1-5; 7 bases fit TRBD1. V lost 1 base to trimming and J lost 0 bases; unmatched junction nucleotides: 7. The germline V gene encodes CDR1 SGHKS and CDR2 YYEKEE (reference sequence). This CDR3 spans 17 amino acids. This CDR3 is CASSLFFGQDSNQPQHF. The DNA of the CDR3 is TGTGCCAGCAGCTTGTTTTTCGGACAGGATAGCAATCAGCCCCAGCATTTT.

This chain connects TRBV24-1 to TRBJ1-4; D gene unclear. V lost 10 bases, J lost 1 base, and 12 bases lay in between. Looked up from germline, CDR1 is KGHDR and CDR2 is SFDVKD. The CDR3 covers 14 residues. DNA of the CDR3: TGTGCCACTCATTCCGGAGTAACTAATGAAAAACTGTTTTTT. As protein: CATHSGVTNEKLFF.

Remarks on this clone: Sequence at one end of the junction differs from germline and may be a read error. The rearrangement uses TRBV23-1 and TRBJ2-7, with a tentative D call TRBD2 (6 bases). TRBV23-1 is recorded as an ORF, its role being uncertain. CDR3 length: 12 residues. The CDR3 region is CASRGDSHEQYF. The CDR3 nucleotides are TGCGCCAGCAGGGGGGACTCCCACGAGCAGTACTTC.

V is TRBV2 and J is TRBJ2-7, with D possibly being TRBD2 (6 bases). The CDR3 loop spans 14 amino acids. Per germline, CDR1 SNHLY and CDR2 FYNNEI. V lost 8 bases and J 2 bases, leaving 16 bases between the germline ends. The CDR3 here is CASLRGTVTYEQYF. Written as DNA, the CDR3 is TGTGCCAGCCTCCGCGGGACCGTTACCTACGAGCAGTACTTC.

A remark on this clone: Distinct nucleotide sequences in the sample also encode this CDR3. The chain joins TRBV19 to TRBJ1-3; D is uncertain. CDR3 length: 11 amino acids. Germline V gene data show CDR1 as LNHDA and CDR2 as SQIVND (reference sequence). V gave up 7 bases and J gave up 4 bases, with 5 bases separating them. CDR3 residues: CASILGNTIYF. The CDR3 DNA sequence: TGTGCCAGTATTTTAGGAAACACCATATATTTT.

The chain combines TRBV6-2 or TRBV6-3 with TRBJ1-6; 11 nucleotides line up with TRBD1. The CDR3 contains 14 residues. Per germline, CDR1 MNHEY and CDR2 SVGEGT. V lost 6 bases, J lost 13 bases, and 8 bases stayed unmatched. The CDR3 DNA is TGTGCCAGCAGCCTCGGGACAGGGGGTACGCCCCTCCACTTT. It codes for CASSLGTGGTPLHF.

The rearrangement joins TRBV28 to TRBJ1-5, with D unclear. This CDR3 spans 15 amino acids. Trimming took 4 bases from V and 4 from J, leaving 14 bases between them. Germline CDR1 MDHEN, CDR2 SYDVKM. The CDR3 coding sequence is TGTGCCAGCAGTTCCCACCTCGAGGGTAATCAGCCCCAGCATTTT. Amino acids: CASSSHLEGNQPQHF. The full variable domain, rest sourced from reference TRBV28 and TRBJ1-5, is DVKVTQSSRYLVKRTGEKVFLECVQDMDHENMFWYRQDPGLGLRLIYFSYDVKMKEKGDIPEGYSVSREKKERFSLILESASTNQTSMYLCASSSHLEGNQPQHFGDGTRLSIL.

The chain uses TRBV5-1 and TRBJ2-7; the match to TRBD2 covers 7 bases. V shed 3 bases and J 2 bases; nucleotides not matched to a gene: 5. The CDR3 totals 14 residues. From germline, CDR1 is SGHRS and CDR2 YFSETQ. The CDR3 sequence: CASSSGGGAYEQYF. CDR3 sequence (DNA): TGCGCCAGCAGCTCTGGCGGGGGAGCCTACGAGCAGTACTTC.

This chain uses TRBV4-1 with TRBJ1-4; 10 bases match TRBD1. Germline V gene sequence: CDR1 MGHRA, CDR2 YSYEKL. J gave up 5 bases and V 4 bases, and 4 bases lay outside the gene matches. The CDR3 runs to 15 residues. The CDR3 loop reads CASSRGGQGNEKLFF. The CDR3 DNA sequence: TGCGCCAGCAGCCGGGGGGGACAGGGGAATGAAAAACTGTTTTTT.

V and J are TRBV29-1 and TRBJ1-4; D unclear. The germline CDR1 and CDR2 sequences are SQVTM and ANQGSEA. The CDR3 is 12 amino acids. V lost 6 bases and J 5 bases, leaving 10 bases between the germline ends. The CDR3 is CSVERENEKLFF. In nucleotides, the CDR3 is TGCAGCGTAGAGAGGGAAAATGAAAAACTGTTTTTT.

The sample holds one count of this clone. The chain links TRBV5-1 to TRBJ2-5, with 7 positions matching TRBD2. Germline V lookup: CDR1 SGHRS, CDR2 YFSETQ. V dropped 2 bases and J dropped 3; count of bases not matched to a gene: 1. This CDR3 has 13 residues. CDR3 bases: TGCGCCAGCAGCTTAAGCGGGAAAGAGACCCAGTACTTC. This sequence encodes CASSLSGKETQYF. Complete variable domain (other parts from reference TRBV5-1 and TRBJ2-5): KAGVTQTPRYLIKTRGQQVTLSCSPISGHRSVSWYQQTPGQGLQFLFEYFSETQRNKGNFPGRFSGRQFSNSRSEMNVSTLELGDSALYLCASSLSGKETQYFGPGTRLLVL.

V and J are TRBV9 and TRBJ2-7; a possible D gene is TRBD1 (7 bases). V dropped 2 bases and J dropped 0 bases, with 9 bases sitting between them. Germline lookup yields CDR1 SGDLS and CDR2 YYNGEE. The CDR3 runs 14 residues. CDR3 sequence (DNA): TGTGCCAGCAGCGTTCAGGGGGGCTCCTACGAGCAGTACTTC. Translating gives CASSVQGGSYEQYF.